The rows below give T cell receptor beta chains drawn from one sample of a study of cytomegalovirus exposure and HLA in healthy donors. Assay: immunoSEQ multiplex PCR; the TCRdb copy retains only in-frame clones and omits some. Of approximately 170,000 clones listed, 75% to 90% are singletons. The sequenced sample was PBMCs. These receptors all come from a boy aged 2 to 9 in good health and CMV-seronegative. Both conserved end residues are part of each CDR3. The order of the fields is J gene, D gene, V gene, CDR3 protein, CDR3 DNA. A D gene is named only where the DNA matches it firmly.

J: TRBJ1-1
D: TRBD1
V: TRBV5-4
CDR3: CASSWGQMNTEAFF
DNA: TGTGCCAGCAGTTGGGGACAGATGAACACTGAAGCTTTCTTT

J: TRBJ2-1
D: TRBD1
V: TRBV2
CDR3: CASSGDSYNEQFF
DNA: TGTGCCAGCAGTGGGGACAGCTACAATGAGCAGTTCTTC

J: TRBJ1-1
D: TRBD1
V: TRBV28
CDR3: CASTRFHRGRWTEAFF
DNA: TGTGCCAGCACACGGTTCCACAGGGGGCGGTGGACTGAAGCTTTCTTT

J: TRBJ2-1
D: TRBD2
V: TRBV10-2
CDR3: CASTNGLAGPESSYNEQFF
DNA: TGCGCCAGCACCAATGGACTAGCGGGGCCAGAGAGCTCCTACAATGAGCAGTTCTTC

J: TRBJ1-1
D: -
V: TRBV28
CDR3: CASTGRVNTEAFF
DNA: TGTGCCAGCACTGGGCGGGTTAACACTGAAGCTTTCTTT

J: TRBJ1-5
D: TRBD1
V: TRBV6-1
CDR3: CASSEAGGRNQPQHF
DNA: TGTGCCAGCAGTGAGGCAGGGGGTCGCAATCAGCCCCAGCATTTT

J: TRBJ2-1
D: -
V: TRBV28
CDR3: CASSSSSSYNEQFF
DNA: TGTGCCAGCAGTTCCTCGAGCTCCTACAATGAGCAGTTCTTC

J: TRBJ2-7
D: -
V: TRBV12-5
CDR3: CASPRCGPGWEQYF
DNA: TGTGCTAGTCCCCGCTGTGGGCCTGGGTGGGAGCAGTACTTC

J: TRBJ1-2
D: TRBD1
V: TRBV6-1
CDR3: CASTDRVGGYGYTF
DNA: TGTGCCAGCACGGACAGGGTCGGGGGCTATGGCTACACCTTC

J: TRBJ1-1
D: -
V: TRBV30
CDR3: CAWSVAIQSEAFF
DNA: TGTGCCTGGAGTGTAGCAATACAGAGCGAAGCTTTCTTT

J: TRBJ1-2
D: -
V: TRBV4-1
CDR3: CASSQVPPGNYGYTF
DNA: TGCGCCAGCAGCCAAGTTCCACCAGGGAACTATGGCTACACCTTC

J: TRBJ1-6
D: -
V: TRBV19
CDR3: CASTERFVYNSPLHF
DNA: TGTGCCAGTACCGAGAGGTTTGTCTATAATTCACCCCTCCACTTT

J: TRBJ1-6
D: TRBD1
V: TRBV30
CDR3: CAWSKGQAPLGGTPLHF
DNA: TGTGCCTGGAGTAAGGGACAGGCTCCCCTAGGTGGAACACCCCTCCACTTT